The sequence of this T cell receptor (beta chain) was determined in a study of T cells in women clearing cervical HPV infection. Study in general: Only a few women had HLA typing results available.

On this clone itself: Its antigen is unknown. Read sequence stops 3 residues before the CDR3 end, and the germline J gene provides the missing end.

Generated by immunoSEQ multiplex PCR, the TCRdb table keeps only in-frame clones and is missing some. Its listing shows about 35,000 clones. Whole-study findings and limits: It is unknown whether associations predate infection; no effector/memory or HPV-specific sorting.

Germline CDR1 is LNHDA and CDR2 is SQIVND (reference sequence). The CDR3 length is 13 residues. The sample was blood buffy coat. The V and J genes are TRBV19 and TRBJ2-4; no definite D call. The sequence derives from a woman aged 18 to 75 with a cervical HPV16 infection that either progressed to CIN3+ or cleared (not recorded which). The DNA read from the CDR3 is TGTGCCAGTAGTATGGCGCCGAACTATGGT. It is translated as CASSMAPNYG. The whole CDR3 reads CASSMAPNYGQYF.